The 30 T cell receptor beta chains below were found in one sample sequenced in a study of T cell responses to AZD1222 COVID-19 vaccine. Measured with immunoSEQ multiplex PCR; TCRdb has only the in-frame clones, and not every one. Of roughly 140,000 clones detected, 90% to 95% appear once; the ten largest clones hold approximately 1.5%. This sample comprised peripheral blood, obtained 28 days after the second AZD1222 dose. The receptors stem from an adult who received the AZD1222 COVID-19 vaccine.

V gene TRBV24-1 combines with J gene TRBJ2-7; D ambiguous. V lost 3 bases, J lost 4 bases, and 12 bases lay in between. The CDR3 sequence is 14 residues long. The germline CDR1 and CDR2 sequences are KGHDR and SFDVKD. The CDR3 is CATSDSQPSYEQYF. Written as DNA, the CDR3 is TGTGCCACCAGTGATAGTCAACCCTCGTACGAGCAGTACTTC.

The DNA of the CDR3 is TGTGCCATCAATACGGGGTCCGGAGGGAATGGCTACACCTTC. Translated, it gives CAINTGSGGNGYTF. J is TRBJ1-2 and V is TRBV10-3; no firm D call. The V and J ends lost 7 bases and 6 bases respectively, with 18 bases between them. Germline V gene lookup returns CDR1 ENHRY and CDR2 SYGVKD. This CDR3 region has 14 residues.

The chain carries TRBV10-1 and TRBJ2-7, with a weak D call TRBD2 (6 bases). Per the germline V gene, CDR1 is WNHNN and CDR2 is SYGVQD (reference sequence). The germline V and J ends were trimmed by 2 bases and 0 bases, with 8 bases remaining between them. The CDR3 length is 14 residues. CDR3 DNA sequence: TGCGCCAGCAGTGAGCACGGGAGCTCCTACGAGCAGTACTTC. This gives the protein CASSEHGSSYEQYF.

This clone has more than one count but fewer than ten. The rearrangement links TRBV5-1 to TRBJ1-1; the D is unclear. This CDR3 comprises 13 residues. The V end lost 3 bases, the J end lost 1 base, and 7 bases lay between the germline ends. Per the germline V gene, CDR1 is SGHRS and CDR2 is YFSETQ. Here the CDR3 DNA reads TGCGCCAGCAGCTCTGATGCGAACACTGAAGCTTTCTTT. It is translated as CASSSDANTEAFF. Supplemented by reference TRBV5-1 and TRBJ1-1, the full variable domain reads KAGVTQTPRYLIKTRGQQVTLSCSPISGHRSVSWYQQTPGQGLQFLFEYFSETQRNKGNFPGRFSGRQFSNSRSEMNVSTLELGDSALYLCASSSDANTEAFFGQGTRLTVV.

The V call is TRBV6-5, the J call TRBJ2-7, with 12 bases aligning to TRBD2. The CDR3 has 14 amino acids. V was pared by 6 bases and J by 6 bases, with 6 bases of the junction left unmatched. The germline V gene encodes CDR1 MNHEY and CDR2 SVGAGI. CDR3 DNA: TGTGCCAGCAGCCGTACTAGCGGGGGGACCGAGCAGTACTTC. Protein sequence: CASSRTSGGTEQYF.

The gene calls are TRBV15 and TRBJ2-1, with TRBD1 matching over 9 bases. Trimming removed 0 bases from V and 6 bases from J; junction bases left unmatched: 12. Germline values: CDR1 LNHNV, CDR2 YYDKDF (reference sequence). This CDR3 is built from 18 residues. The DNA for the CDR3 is TGTGCCACCAGCAGAGAGGGACAGGGTCCCGGCGTACGCAATGAGCAGTTCTTC. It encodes CATSREGQGPGVRNEQFF.

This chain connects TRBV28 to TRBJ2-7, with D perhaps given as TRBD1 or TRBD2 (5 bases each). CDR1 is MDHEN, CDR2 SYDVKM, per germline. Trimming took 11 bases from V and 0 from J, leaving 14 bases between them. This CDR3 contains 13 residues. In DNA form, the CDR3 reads TGTGCCGGAAGGGACGGAAGCTCCTACGAGCAGTACTTC. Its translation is CAGRDGSSYEQYF.

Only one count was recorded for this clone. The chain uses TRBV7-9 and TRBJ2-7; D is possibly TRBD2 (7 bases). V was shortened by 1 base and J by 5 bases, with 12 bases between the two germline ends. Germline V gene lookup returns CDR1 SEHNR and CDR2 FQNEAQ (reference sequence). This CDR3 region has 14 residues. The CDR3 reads CASSLVGGRDEQYF. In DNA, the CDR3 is TGTGCCAGCAGCTTAGTCGGGGGGCGCGACGAGCAGTACTTC.

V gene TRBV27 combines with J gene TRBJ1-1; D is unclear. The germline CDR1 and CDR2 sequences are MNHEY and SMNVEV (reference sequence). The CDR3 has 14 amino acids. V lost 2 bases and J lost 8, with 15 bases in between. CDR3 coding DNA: TGTGCCAGCAGTTTAGGTCCGTCGGGGTCCGAAGCTTTCTTT. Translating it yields CASSLGPSGSEAFF.

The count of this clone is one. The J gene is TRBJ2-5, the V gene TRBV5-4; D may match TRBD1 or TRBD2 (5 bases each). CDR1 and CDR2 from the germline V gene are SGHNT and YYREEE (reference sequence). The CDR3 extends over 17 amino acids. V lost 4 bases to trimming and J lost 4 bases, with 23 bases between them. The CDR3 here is CASSGEFEGPAAETQYF. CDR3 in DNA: TGTGCCAGCAGCGGGGAATTTGAGGGGCCGGCGGCAGAGACCCAGTACTTC.

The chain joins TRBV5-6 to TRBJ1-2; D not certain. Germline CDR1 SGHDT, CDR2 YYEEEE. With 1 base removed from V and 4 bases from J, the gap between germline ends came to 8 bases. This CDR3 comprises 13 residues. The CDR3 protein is CASSLKRSYGYTF. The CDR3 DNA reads TGTGCCAGCAGCTTGAAACGGAGCTATGGCTACACCTTC.

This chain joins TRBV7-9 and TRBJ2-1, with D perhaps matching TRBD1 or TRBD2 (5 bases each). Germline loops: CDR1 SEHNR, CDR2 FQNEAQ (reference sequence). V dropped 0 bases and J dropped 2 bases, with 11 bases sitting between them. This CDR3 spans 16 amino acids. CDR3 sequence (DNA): TGTGCCAGCAGCTTAGCGGGGGTTCCCACCTACAATGAGCAGTTCTTC. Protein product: CASSLAGVPTYNEQFF.

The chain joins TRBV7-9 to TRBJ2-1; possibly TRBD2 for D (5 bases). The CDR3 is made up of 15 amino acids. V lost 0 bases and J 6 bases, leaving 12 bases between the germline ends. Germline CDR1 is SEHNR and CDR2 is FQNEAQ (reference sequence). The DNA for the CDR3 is TGTGCCAGCAGCTTAGCGAACGGGAACTCCAATGAGCAGTTCTTC. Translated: CASSLANGNSNEQFF.

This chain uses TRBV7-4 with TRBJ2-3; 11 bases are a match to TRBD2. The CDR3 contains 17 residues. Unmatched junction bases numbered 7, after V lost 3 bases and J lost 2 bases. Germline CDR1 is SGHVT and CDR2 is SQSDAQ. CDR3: CASSFQTSGSLTDTQYF. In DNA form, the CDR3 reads TGTGCCAGCAGCTTTCAAACTAGCGGGAGCCTCACAGATACGCAGTATTTT.

The CDR3 DNA follows: TGTGCCAGCAGTTTATCTGTCCCGGGAGATGGGTACGAGCAGTACTTC. Translated, it gives CASSLSVPGDGYEQYF. V usage is TRBV27 and J usage is TRBJ2-7; D possibly corresponds to TRBD2 (6 bases). The CDR3 has 16 amino acids. V was clipped by 0 bases and J by 4 bases, with 16 bases between them. Germline CDR1 MNHEY, CDR2 SMNVEV (reference sequence).

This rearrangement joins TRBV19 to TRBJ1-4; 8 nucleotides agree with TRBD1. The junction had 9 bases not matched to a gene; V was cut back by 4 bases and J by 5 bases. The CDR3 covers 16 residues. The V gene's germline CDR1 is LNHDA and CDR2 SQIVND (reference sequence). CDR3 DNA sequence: TGTGCCAGTAGTACCGACCACAGGGGGTGGAATGAAAAACTGTTTTTT. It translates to CASSTDHRGWNEKLFF.

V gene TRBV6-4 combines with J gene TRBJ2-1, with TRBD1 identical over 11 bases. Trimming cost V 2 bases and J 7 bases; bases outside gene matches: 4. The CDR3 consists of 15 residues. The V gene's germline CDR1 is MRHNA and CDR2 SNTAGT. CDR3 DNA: TGTGCCAGCAGTGACCTGGACAGGGGGCGGAATGAGCAGTTCTTC. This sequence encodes CASSDLDRGRNEQFF.

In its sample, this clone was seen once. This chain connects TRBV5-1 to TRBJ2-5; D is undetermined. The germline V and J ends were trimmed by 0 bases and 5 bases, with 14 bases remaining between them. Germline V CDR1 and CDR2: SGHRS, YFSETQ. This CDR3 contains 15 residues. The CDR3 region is CASSLGAGSPETQYF. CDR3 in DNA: TGCGCCAGCAGCTTGGGGGCCGGGTCACCGGAGACCCAGTACTTC.

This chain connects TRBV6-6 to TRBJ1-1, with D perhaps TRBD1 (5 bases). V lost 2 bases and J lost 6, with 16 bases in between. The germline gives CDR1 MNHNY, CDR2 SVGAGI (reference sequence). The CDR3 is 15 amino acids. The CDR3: CASSYHTRDAAEAFF. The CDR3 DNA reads TGTGCCAGCAGTTACCATACCCGGGACGCCGCTGAAGCTTTCTTT.

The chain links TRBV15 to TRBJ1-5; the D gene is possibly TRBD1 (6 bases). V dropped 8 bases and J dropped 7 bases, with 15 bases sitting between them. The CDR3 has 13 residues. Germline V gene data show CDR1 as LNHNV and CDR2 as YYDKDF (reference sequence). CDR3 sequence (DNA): TGTGCCACCTCCCGGCAGGGGTTCCAGCCCCAGCATTTT. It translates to CATSRQGFQPQHF.

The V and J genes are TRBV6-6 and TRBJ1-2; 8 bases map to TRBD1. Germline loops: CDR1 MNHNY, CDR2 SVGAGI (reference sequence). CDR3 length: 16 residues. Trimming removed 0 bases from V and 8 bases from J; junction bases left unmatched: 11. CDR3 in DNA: TGTGCCAGCAGTTACTCCGGTTACCAGGGGGCGGGAGGCTACACCTTC. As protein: CASSYSGYQGAGGYTF.

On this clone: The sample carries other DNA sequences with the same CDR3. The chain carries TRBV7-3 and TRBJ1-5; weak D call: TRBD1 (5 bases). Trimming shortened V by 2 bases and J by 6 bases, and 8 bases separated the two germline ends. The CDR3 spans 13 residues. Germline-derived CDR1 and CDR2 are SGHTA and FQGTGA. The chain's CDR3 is CASSLQGGQPQHF. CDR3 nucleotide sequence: TGTGCCAGCAGCTTACAGGGAGGTCAGCCCCAGCATTTT. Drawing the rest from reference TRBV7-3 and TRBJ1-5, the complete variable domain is GAGVSQTPSNKVTEKGKYVELRCDPISGHTALYWYRQSLGQGPEFLIYFQGTGAADDSGLPNDRFFAVRPEGSVSTLKIQRTERGDSAVYLCASSLQGGQPQHFGDGTRLSIL.

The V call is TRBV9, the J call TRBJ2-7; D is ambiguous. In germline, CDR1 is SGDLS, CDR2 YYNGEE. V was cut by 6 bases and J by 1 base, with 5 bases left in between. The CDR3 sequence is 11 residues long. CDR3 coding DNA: TGTGCCAGCACCCAATCCTACGAGCAGTACTTC. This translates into CASTQSYEQYF.

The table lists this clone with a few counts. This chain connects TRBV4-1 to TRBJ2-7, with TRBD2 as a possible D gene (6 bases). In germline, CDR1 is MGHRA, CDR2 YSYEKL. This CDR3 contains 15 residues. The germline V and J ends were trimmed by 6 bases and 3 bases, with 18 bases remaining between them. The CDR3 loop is CASREIGRTHYEQYF. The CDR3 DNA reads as TGCGCCAGCAGGGAGATTGGGAGGACCCACTACGAGCAGTACTTC.

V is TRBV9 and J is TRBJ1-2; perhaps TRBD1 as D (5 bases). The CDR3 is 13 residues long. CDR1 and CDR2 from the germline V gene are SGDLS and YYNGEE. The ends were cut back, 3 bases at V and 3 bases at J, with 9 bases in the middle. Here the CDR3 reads CASSGGIDYGYTF. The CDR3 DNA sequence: TGTGCCAGCAGCGGGGGGATCGACTATGGCTACACCTTC.

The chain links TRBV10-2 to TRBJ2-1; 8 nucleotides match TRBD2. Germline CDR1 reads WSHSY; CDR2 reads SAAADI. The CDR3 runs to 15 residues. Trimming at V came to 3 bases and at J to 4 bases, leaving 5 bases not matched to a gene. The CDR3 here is CASSDREGRYNEQFF. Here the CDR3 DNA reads TGCGCCAGCAGTGATCGGGAGGGCCGGTACAATGAGCAGTTCTTC.

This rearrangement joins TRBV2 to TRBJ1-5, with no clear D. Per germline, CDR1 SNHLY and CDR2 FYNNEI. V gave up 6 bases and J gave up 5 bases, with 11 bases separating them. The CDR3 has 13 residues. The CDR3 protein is CASSLQYYQPQHF. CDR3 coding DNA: TGTGCCAGCAGCCTACAGTATTATCAGCCCCAGCATTTT.

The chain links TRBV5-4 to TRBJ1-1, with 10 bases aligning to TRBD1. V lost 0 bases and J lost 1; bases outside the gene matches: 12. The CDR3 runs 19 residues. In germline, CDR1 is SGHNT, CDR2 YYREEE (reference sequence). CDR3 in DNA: TGTGCCAGCAGCTTGGAGCGTGGGGACAGGGGCGCCGGGAACACTGAAGCTTTCTTT. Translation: CASSLERGDRGAGNTEAFF.

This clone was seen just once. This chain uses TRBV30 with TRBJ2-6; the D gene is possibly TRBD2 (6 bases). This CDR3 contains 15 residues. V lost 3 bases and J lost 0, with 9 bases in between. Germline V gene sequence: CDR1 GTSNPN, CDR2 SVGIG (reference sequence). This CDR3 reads CAWREGGSGANVLTF. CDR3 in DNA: TGTGCCTGGAGGGAGGGAGGCTCTGGGGCCAACGTCCTGACTTTC.

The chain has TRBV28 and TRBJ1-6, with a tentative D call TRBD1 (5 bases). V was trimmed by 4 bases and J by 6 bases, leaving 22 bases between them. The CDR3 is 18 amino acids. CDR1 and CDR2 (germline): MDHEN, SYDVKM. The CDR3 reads CASSSPKGHAGSNSPLHF. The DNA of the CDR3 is TGTGCCAGCAGTTCCCCCAAAGGACACGCGGGGAGTAATTCACCCCTCCACTTT.